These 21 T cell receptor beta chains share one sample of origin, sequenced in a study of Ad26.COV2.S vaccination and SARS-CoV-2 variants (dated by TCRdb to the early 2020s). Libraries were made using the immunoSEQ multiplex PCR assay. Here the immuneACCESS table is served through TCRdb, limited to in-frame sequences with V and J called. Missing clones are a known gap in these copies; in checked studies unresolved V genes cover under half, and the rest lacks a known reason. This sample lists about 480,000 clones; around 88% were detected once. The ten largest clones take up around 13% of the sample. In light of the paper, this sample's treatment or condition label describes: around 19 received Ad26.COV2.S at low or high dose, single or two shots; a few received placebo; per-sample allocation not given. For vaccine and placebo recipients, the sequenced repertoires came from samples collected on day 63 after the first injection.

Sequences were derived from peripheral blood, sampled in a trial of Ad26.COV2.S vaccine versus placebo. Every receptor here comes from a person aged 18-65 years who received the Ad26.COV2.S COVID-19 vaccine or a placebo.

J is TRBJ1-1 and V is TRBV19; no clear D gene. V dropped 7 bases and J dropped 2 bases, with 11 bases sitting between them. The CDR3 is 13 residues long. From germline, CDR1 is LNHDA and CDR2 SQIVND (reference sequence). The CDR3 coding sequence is TGTGCCAGTAAGAGACGGGAAAACACTGAAGCTTTCTTT. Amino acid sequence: CASKRRENTEAFF.

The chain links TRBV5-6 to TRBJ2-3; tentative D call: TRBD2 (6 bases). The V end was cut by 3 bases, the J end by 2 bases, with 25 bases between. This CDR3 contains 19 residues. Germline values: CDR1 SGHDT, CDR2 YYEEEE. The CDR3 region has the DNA TGTGCCAGCAGCTCCCTTATGGGGAGGACGACCTTTTACACAGATACGCAGTATTTT. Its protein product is CASSSLMGRTTFYTDTQYF.

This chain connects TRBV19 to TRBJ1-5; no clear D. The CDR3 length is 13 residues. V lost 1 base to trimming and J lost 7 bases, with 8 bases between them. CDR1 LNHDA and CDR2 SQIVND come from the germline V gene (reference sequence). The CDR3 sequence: CASSIAGAQPQHF. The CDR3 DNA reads TGTGCCAGTAGTATAGCGGGAGCACAGCCCCAGCATTTT.

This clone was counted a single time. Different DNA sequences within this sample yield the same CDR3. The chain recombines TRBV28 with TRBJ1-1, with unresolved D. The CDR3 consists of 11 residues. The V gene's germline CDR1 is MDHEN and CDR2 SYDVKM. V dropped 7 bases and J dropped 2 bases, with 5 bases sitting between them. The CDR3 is CASITNTEAFF. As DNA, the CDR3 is TGTGCCAGCATTACAAACACTGAAGCTTTCTTT.

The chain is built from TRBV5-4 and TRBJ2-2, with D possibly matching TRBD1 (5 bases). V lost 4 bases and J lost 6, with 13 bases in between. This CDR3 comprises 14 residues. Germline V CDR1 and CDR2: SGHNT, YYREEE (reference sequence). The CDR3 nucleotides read TGTGCCAGCAGCCCAACAGGTTCCCCCGGGGAGCTGTTTTTT. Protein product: CASSPTGSPGELFF.

The CDR3 DNA reads as TGTGCCAGCAGGACCACAGGGCACGGAAACACCATATATTTT. This encodes CASRTTGHGNTIYF. The J gene is TRBJ1-3, the V gene TRBV6-5, with a weak D call TRBD1 (6 bases). Germline CDR1 reads MNHEY; CDR2 reads SVGAGI. The CDR3 length is 14 residues. V was clipped by 6 bases and J by 4 bases, with 13 bases between them.

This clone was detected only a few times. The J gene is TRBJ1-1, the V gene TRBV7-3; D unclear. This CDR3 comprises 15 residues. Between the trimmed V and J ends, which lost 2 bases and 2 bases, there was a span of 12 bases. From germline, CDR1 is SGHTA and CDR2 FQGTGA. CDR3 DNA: TGTGCCAGCAGCTTAGGGGTGGAGTATAACACTGAAGCTTTCTTT. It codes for CASSLGVEYNTEAFF.

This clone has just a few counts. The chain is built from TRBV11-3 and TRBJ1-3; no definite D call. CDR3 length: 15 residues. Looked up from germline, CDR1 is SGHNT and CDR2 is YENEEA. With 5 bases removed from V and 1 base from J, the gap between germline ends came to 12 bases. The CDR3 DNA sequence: TGTGCCAGCAGCCCCGGTGGTGGGTCTGGAAACACCATATATTTT. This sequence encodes CASSPGGGSGNTIYF.

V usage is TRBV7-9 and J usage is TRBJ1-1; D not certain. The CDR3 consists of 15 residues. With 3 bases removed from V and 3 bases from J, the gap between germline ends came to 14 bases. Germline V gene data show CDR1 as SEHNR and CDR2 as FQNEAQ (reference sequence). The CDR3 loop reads CASSLNLGSYTEAFF. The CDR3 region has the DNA TGTGCCAGCAGCTTGAATCTGGGTTCTTACACTGAAGCTTTCTTT.

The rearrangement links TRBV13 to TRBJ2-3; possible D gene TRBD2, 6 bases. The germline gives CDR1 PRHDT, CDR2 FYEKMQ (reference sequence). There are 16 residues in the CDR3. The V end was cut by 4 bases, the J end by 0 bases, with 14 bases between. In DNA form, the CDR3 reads TGTGCCAGCAGCTGGGTAGCGGCCTCTAGCACAGATACGCAGTATTTT. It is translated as CASSWVAASSTDTQYF.

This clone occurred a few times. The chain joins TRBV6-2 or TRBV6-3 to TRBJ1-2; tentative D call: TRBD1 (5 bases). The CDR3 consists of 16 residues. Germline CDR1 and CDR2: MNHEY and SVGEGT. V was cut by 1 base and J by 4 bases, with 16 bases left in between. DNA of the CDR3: TGTGCCAGCAGTTACTTTACGACAGCGGCACTCTATGGCTACACCTTC. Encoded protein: CASSYFTTAALYGYTF.

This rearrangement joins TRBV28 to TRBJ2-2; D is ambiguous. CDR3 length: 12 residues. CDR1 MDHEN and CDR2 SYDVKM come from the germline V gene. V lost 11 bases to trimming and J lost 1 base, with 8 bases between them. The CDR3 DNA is TGTGCCTGCCGCCGGAACACCGGGGAGCTGTTTTTT. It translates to CACRRNTGELFF.

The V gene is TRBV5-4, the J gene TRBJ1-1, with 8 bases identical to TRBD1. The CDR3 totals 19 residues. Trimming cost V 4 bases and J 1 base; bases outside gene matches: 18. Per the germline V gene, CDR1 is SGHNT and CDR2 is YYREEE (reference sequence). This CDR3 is CASSTAGQGLGSGNTEAFF. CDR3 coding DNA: TGTGCCAGCAGCACAGCCGGACAGGGTTTGGGCTCCGGGAACACTGAAGCTTTCTTT. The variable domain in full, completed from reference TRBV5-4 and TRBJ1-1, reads ETGVTQSPTHLIKTRGQQVTLRCSSQSGHNTVSWYQQALGQGPQFIFQYYREEENGRGNFPPRFSGLQFPNYSSELNVNALELDDSALYLCASSTAGQGLGSGNTEAFFGQGTRLTVV.

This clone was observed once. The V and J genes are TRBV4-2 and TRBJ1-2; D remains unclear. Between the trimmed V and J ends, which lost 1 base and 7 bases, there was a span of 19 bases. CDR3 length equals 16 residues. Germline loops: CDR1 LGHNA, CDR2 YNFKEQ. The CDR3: CASSQVIQLTRGGYTF. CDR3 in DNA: TGTGCCAGCAGCCAAGTAATACAGCTTACTCGGGGTGGCTACACCTTC.

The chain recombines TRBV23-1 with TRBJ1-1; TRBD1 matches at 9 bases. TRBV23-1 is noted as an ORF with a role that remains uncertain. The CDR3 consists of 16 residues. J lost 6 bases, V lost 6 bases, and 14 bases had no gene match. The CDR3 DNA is TGCGCCAGCAGAAAACCGGGACAGGGAGTAGGCCCTGAAGCTTTCTTT. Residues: CASRKPGQGVGPEAFF.

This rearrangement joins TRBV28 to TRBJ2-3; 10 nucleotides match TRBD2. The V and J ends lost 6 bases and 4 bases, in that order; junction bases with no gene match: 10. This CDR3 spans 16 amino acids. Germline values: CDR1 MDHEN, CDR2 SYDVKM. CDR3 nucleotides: TGTGCCAGCAGCCCGGGAGCTAGCGGGAGCGCAGATACGCAGTATTTT. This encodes CASSPGASGSADTQYF.

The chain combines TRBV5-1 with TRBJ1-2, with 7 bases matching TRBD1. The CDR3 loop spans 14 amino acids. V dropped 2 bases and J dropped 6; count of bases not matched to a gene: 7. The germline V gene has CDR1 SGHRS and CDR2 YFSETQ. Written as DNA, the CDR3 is TGCGCCAGCAGCTTCAGACAGGGAGAGAATGGCTACACCTTC. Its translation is CASSFRQGENGYTF.

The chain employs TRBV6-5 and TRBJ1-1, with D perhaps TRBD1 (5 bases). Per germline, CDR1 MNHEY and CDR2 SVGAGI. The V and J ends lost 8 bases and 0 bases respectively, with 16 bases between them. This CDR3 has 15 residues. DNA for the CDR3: TGTGCCAGCTTCCCCGGGGGGACCTTGAACACTGAAGCTTTCTTT. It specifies CASFPGGTLNTEAFF.

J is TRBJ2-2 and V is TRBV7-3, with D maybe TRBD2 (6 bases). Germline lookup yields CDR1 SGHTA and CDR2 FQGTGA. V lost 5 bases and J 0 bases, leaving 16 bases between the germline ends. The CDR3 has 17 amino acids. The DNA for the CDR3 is TGTGCCAGCAGCCCGACGCCCGGGAGCTCGAACACCGGGGAGCTGTTTTTT. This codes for CASSPTPGSSNTGELFF. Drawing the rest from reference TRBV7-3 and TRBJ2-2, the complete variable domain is GAGVSQTPSNKVTEKGKYVELRCDPISGHTALYWYRQSLGQGPEFLIYFQGTGAADDSGLPNDRFFAVRPEGSVSTLKIQRTERGDSAVYLCASSPTPGSSNTGELFFGEGSRLTVL.

The CDR3 sequence: CASRTNYNEQFF. The CDR3 DNA reads as TGTGCCAGCAGGACCAACTACAATGAGCAGTTCTTC. The gene calls are TRBV28 and TRBJ2-1, with unresolved D. Per germline, CDR1 MDHEN and CDR2 SYDVKM. This CDR3 has 12 residues. V was trimmed by 6 bases and J by 3 bases, leaving 6 bases between them.

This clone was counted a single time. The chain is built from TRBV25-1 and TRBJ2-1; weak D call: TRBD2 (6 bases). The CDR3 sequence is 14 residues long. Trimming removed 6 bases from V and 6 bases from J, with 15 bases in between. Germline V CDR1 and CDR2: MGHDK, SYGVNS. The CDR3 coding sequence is TGTGCCAGCAGCCGGCCGGGACTCCCCAATGAGCAGTTCTTC. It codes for CASSRPGLPNEQFF.